The T cell receptor beta chain under discussion was sequenced for a study of shared T cell receptors in the human thymus. From germline, CDR1 is SGHTA and CDR2 FQGTGA. Trimming took off 1 base at V and 0 bases at J, with 15 bases between the two ends. This CDR3 is built from 18 residues. Profiling relied on immunoSEQ multiplex PCR, and the TCRdb table lists in-frame clones only, not all of them. Found here are about 730,000 clones, 80% to 90% of them singletons; the top ten hold roughly 0.01%. These data were also filed under a second study, of human thymus T cells. This second study says: In corrective heart surgery, resections were taken, and these provided the thymus tissue. Biased V and J segment usage appeared in thymus and peripheral blood. Related reports documented highly overlapping thymic repertoires among unrelated individuals.

The chain has TRBV7-3 and TRBJ2-2, with D hard to call. The TCR originated in a girl less than two years old with a congenital heart defect. The material sequenced was thymocytes. CDR3 protein: CASSLISRRSTNTGELFF. In DNA form, the CDR3 reads TGTGCCAGCAGCTTAATTAGCCGACGGTCCACGAACACCGGGGAGCTGTTTTTT.